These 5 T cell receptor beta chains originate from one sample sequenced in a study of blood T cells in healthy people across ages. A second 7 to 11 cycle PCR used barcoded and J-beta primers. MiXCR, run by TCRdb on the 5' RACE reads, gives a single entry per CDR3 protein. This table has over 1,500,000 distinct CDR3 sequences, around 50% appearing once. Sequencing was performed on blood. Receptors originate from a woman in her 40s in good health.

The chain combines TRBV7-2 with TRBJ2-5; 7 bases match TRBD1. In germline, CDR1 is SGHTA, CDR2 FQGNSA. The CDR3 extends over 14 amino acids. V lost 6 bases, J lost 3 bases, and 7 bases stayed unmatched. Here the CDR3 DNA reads TGTGCCAGCAGTTTCGACAGGGATAAAGAGACCCAGTACTTC. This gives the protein CASSFDRDKETQYF.

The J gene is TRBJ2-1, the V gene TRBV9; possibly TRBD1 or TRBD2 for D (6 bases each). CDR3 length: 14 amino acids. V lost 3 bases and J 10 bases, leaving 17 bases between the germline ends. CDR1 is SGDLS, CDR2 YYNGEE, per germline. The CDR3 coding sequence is TGTGCCAGCAGCGCGGGGGCCCCCGGTAAGGAGCAGTTCTTC. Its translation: CASSAGAPGKEQFF.

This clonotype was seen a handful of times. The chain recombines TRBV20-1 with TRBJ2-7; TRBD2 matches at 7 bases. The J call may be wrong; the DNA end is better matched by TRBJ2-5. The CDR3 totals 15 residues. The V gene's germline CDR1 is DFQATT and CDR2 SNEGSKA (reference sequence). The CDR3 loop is CSARDNGGGKETQYF. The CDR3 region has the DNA TGCAGTGCTAGAGATAATGGGGGGGGGAAAGAGACCCAGTACTTC.

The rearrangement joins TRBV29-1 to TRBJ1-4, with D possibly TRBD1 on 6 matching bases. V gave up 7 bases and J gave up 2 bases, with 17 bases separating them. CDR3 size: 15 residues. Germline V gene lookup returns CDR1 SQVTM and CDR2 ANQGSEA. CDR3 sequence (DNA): TGCAGCGCCAGGGGTGGCCCTTCTACTAATGAAAAACTGTTTTTT. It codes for CSARGGPSTNEKLFF. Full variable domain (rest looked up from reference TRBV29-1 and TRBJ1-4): SAVISQKPSRDICQRGTSLTIQCQVDSQVTMMFWYRQQPGQSLTLIATANQGSEATYESGFVIDKFPISRPNLTFSTLTVSNMSPEDSSIYLCSARGGPSTNEKLFFGSGTQLSVL.

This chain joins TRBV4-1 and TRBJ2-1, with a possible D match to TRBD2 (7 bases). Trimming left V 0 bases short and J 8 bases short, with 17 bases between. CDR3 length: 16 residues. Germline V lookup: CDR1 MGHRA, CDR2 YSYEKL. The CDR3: CASSQERGGIFDEQFF. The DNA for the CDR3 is TGCGCCAGCAGCCAAGAGAGGGGGGGCATCTTCGATGAGCAGTTCTTC.